This entry describes one T cell receptor beta chain. It has no known antigen specificity. This entry comes from a study of CXCR3-negative and CXCR3-positive naive CD8 T cells (dated by TCRdb to between 2018 and 2021). The study in broad terms: In total, 120 million to 150 million TRB reads were obtained, which works out to roughly 1.5 +/- 0.3 million reads per library. Data from around ten donors, pooled across two independent experiments, went into the diversity and physicochemical repertoire analyses. The TRBV-TRBJ cluster analysis covered naive subsets from 5 donors and memory cells from 3 donors. The research as a whole found: Similar TRBV-TRBJ usage was shown by naive CXCR3-negative and CXCR3-positive cells from the same donor, whereas distinct patterns were shown by memory cells. Both naive subsets had comparably high repertoire diversity, while memory CD8+ T cells had much lower repertoire diversity. Compared with CXCR3-negative naive cells, CXCR3-positive naive cells had TRB CDR3s with higher hydrophobicity (lower Kidera factor 4), lower energy, and higher strength and volume indices. Because CXCR3 expression was partially decreased after cryopreservation, freshly isolated PBMCs were used for most assays. Because surface CD5, which has been linked to self-reactivity in mice, was comparable between naive subsets, TCR interaction strength was also inferred from TRB CDR3 physicochemical properties.

For sequencing, a NextSeq 550 was employed. The Human TCR Profiling Kit (MiLaboratory) was used to prepare UMI-labeled 5' RACE TRB cDNA libraries. The full amount of extracted RNA was used for cDNA synthesis, and the full amount of resulting cDNA was used for PCR amplification. Libraries were prepared in parallel using an identical number of PCR cycles. As for the authors' bioinformatics: With a minimum of two reads required per UMI, MIGEC and MiXCR pulled out about 52,000 +/- 9,100 unique UMI-labeled TRB cDNA molecules from each library. On average, each library contained approximately 40,000 +/- 10,000 functional in-frame TRB CDR3 nucleotide clonotypes without stop codons. After downsampling to 5000 UMI-labeled TRB molecules per sample, diversity metrics, including normalized Shannon-Wiener and Chao1, were computed in VDJtools. Clonotype-size-weighted physicochemical properties of the central five CDR3 residues (interaction energy, strength, volume and Kidera factor 4) were computed in VDJtools. TCRdb reprocessed the reads, and each CDR3 protein sequence is entered once, without DNA. V and J calls and clone size were set by TCRdb, not the authors. This sample's table has entries for approximately 59,000 distinct CDR3 sequences. The leading ten clones occupy 0.55% to 0.75% of the sample.

Each CD8+ T cell subset was flow-sorted in triplicate, with some 300,000 cells per subset placed directly into RLT lysis buffer. Naive CD8+ T cells were defined stringently as CD45RO-CCR7+CD27+CD95- to exclude memory contaminants. Using standard density gradient centrifugation, peripheral blood mononuclear cells were isolated from buffy coats. Naive CXCR3-negative and CXCR3-positive CD8+ T cells were flow-sorted on a FACSAria III. Total RNA was extracted from sorted cells with an RNeasy Mini Kit. The germline V gene supplies CDR1 SQVTM and CDR2 ANQGSEA. The CDR3 spans 12 residues, from the cysteine through the phenylalanine. Only the protein sequence is given.

The V and J segments used are TRBV29-1 and TRBJ1-1. The sequence came from a human donor in good health. Some clones in this sample may be carry-over from other donors' samples. Sequencing used naive CXCR3+ CD8+ T cells from blood. This specimen's cell subset or site label, interpreted: CD45RO-CCR7+CD27+CD95- naive CD8+ T cells expressing CXCR3 (TNR3+). CDR3 reads: CSVVAVDTEAFF.